One and the same sample provided the 11 T cell receptor beta chains below, sequenced in a study of cytomegalovirus exposure and HLA in healthy donors. It was with 60 Vbeta and 13 Jbeta primers that the PCR ran. TCRdb's table, derived via immunoSEQ multiplex PCR, lists solely in-frame clones and lacks some. The table has fewer than 250,000 clones, 60% to 80% seen once. Sequenced: PBMCs. Receptors originate from a male donor in good health and CMV-seronegative.

The chain uses TRBV4-2 and TRBJ2-7, with D maybe TRBD2 (5 bases). V dropped 0 bases and J dropped 5 bases, with 11 bases sitting between them. The CDR3 extends over 14 amino acids. Germline-derived CDR1 and CDR2 are LGHNA and YNFKEQ. The CDR3 here is CASSQETNIHEQYF. CDR3 coding DNA: TGTGCCAGCAGCCAAGAGACTAATATTCACGAGCAGTACTTC.

The chain employs TRBV7-9 and TRBJ2-7; weak D call: TRBD1 (6 bases). CDR3 length equals 14 residues. Germline-derived CDR1 and CDR2 are SEHNR and FQNEAQ (reference sequence). V lost 1 base, J lost 7 bases, and 14 bases lay in between. The CDR3 loop is CASSLVAGVGEQYF. CDR3 nucleotides: TGTGCCAGCAGCTTAGTGGCAGGGGTAGGGGAGCAGTACTTC. Based on the CDR3 plus reference TRBV7-9 and TRBJ2-7, the full variable domain is DTGVSQNPRHKITKRGQNVTFRCDPISEHNRLYWYRQTLGQGPEFLTYFQNEAQLEKSRLLSDRFSAERPKGSFSTLEIQRTEQGDSAMYLCASSLVAGVGEQYFGPGTRLTVT.

This clone was counted a few times. The chain is built from TRBV10-2 and TRBJ2-7, with a weak D call TRBD2 (6 bases). The germline V gene encodes CDR1 WSHSY and CDR2 SAAADI. V was shortened by 6 bases and J by 1 base, with 10 bases between the two germline ends. CDR3 size: 13 residues. CDR3 residues: CASRGGKSYEQYF. The CDR3 DNA reads TGCGCCAGCAGGGGGGGTAAGTCCTACGAGCAGTACTTC.

This clone was recorded a few times. This sequence joins TRBV27 and TRBJ2-5; 9 positions match TRBD1. This CDR3 spans 14 amino acids. Losses at the gene ends were 5 bases for V and 2 bases for J; bases not matched to a gene: 3. Germline V gene lookup returns CDR1 MNHEY and CDR2 SMNVEV (reference sequence). The CDR3 DNA follows: TGTGCCAGCAGTCTGGGACAGGGACAAGAGACCCAGTACTTC. It specifies CASSLGQGQETQYF.

The chain is built from TRBV11-1 and TRBJ2-7, with 8 bases that match TRBD2. The length of the CDR3 is 15 residues. The ends lost 5 bases at V and 4 bases at J; junction bases unmatched: 10. Germline CDR1 reads SGHAT; CDR2 reads FQDESV (reference sequence). CDR3 DNA: TGTGCCAGCAGCCCGGGGGGGTTGCTGCAGTACGAGCAGTACTTC. Translation gives CASSPGGLLQYEQYF.

The chain is built from TRBV18 and TRBJ2-7; 12 bases match TRBD1. The CDR3 has 16 residues. The germline CDR1 and CDR2 sequences are KGHSH and LQKENI. Trimming removed 0 bases from V and 5 bases from J; junction bases left unmatched: 5. CDR3 nucleotide sequence: TGTGCCAGCTCACCACCTGGGACAGGGGGCAACCACGAGCAGTACTTC. This gives the protein CASSPPGTGGNHEQYF.

The J gene is TRBJ2-7, the V gene TRBV5-6, with TRBD2 matching over 8 bases. V was pared by 1 base and J by 3 bases, with 15 bases of the junction left unmatched. This CDR3 region has 18 residues. Germline V gene data show CDR1 as SGHDT and CDR2 as YYEEEE. CDR3 sequence (DNA): TGTGCCAGCAGCTTGTCGGGAGGGCCGGATAGCCTACTCTACGAGCAGTACTTC. It is translated as CASSLSGGPDSLLYEQYF.

The genes are TRBV11-2 and TRBJ1-1, with 9 positions matching TRBD1. After removal of 4 bases from V and 5 bases from J, the junction contained 8 bases not matched to a gene. This CDR3 region has 15 residues. Germline assignment: CDR1 SGHAT and CDR2 FQNNGV. CDR3 sequence: CASSSRDRDRTEAFF. The CDR3 nucleotides read TGTGCCAGCAGCTCGAGGGACAGGGATAGGACTGAAGCTTTCTTT.

J is TRBJ1-6 and V is TRBV2; D call uncertain. This CDR3 has 14 amino acids. Germline V gene lookup returns CDR1 SNHLY and CDR2 FYNNEI. Trimming took 7 bases from V and 7 from J, leaving 14 bases between them. CDR3 residues: CASIPRAGNSPLHF. The CDR3 region has the DNA TGTGCCAGCATCCCCCGTGCGGGGAATTCACCCCTCCACTTT.

V and J are TRBV6-5 and TRBJ1-4; D gene ambiguous. CDR1 and CDR2 from the germline V gene are MNHEY and SVGAGI. Trimming took off 2 bases at V and 3 bases at J, with 10 bases between the two ends. The CDR3 length is 15 residues. The CDR3: CASSYQRRANEKLFF. The DNA for the CDR3 is TGTGCCAGCAGTTACCAGCGGCGGGCTAATGAAAAACTGTTTTTT.

The rearrangement joins TRBV7-6 to TRBJ2-7, with 7 nucleotides matching TRBD2. The CDR3 runs 18 residues. Germline CDR1 is SGHVS and CDR2 is FNYEAQ. V gave up 5 bases and J gave up 4 bases; unmatched junction bases: 20. The CDR3 here is CASSRGLVGFGGIYEQYF. The CDR3 DNA reads TGTGCCAGCAGCCGCGGACTAGTTGGGTTTGGAGGTATATACGAGCAGTACTTC.